Detailed here is one T cell receptor (beta chain). Its specificity is not known. The run of the v3.0 immunoSEQ assay was at survey level. Sequenced by immunoSEQ multiplex PCR; TCRdb stores in-frame clones only, minus some. The sample carries over 30,000 clones, approximately 87% recorded once. These data are taken from a study of long-term antiretroviral therapy in people with HIV. Every sample had 1-10 million cryopreserved PBMC in it before DNA extraction. Study-wide findings and caveats: Diversity went up after ART and still fell short of transplant donor controls.

The CDR3 extends over 14 amino acids. The V gene lost 8 bases and the J gene lost 3 bases, with 16 bases spanning the gap. Germline-derived CDR1 and CDR2 are LNHDA and SQIVND (reference sequence). This sequence joins TRBV19 and TRBJ1-1, with a possible D match to TRBD1 (5 bases). Sequenced material: unsorted PBMCs, taken 1.2 years after starting antiretroviral therapy. This TCR was sampled from a woman aged 50 to 60 with HIV. The chain's CDR3 is CASAISTDYTEAFF. The CDR3 DNA reads TGTGCCAGTGCTATATCGACAGACTACACTGAAGCTTTCTTT.